This T cell receptor (beta chain) is from a study of T cell repertoires in cytomegalovirus infection. This clonotype was found a few times. Trimming took 1 base from V and 0 from J; bases not matched to a gene: 1. This CDR3 comprises 15 residues. Germline CDR1 SGHTA, CDR2 FQGNSA. One entry per CDR3 protein results from TCRdb running MiXCR on the reads. The sample carries 450,000 to 650,000 distinct CDR3 sequences, around a quarter recorded once. This clonotype was obtained from a human donor in good health (CMV status not recorded). Some clones in this sample may be carry-over from other donors' samples. The source material was PBMCs. The rearrangement joins TRBV7-2 to TRBJ2-3; 7 nucleotides align to TRBD2. Written as DNA, the CDR3 is TGTGCCAGCAGCTTAGATAGCGGGAGCACAGATACGCAGTATTTT. Protein: CASSLDSGSTDTQYF.